These 11 T cell receptor beta chains were sequenced from one sample in a study of early T cells in non-severe SARS-CoV-2 infection. TCRdb re-derived calls from the 5' RACE reads in MiXCR, one entry per CDR3 protein. The sample includes around 82,000 distinct CDR3 sequences, less than 15% seen only once; the top ten take about 3.4%. Sequences were obtained from whole blood. The receptors stem from an adult who was a healthcare worker with PCR-confirmed SARS-CoV-2 infection or an uninfected control (not recorded which).

V is TRBV24-1 and J is TRBJ1-2; no definite D call. Germline V CDR1 and CDR2: KGHDR, SFDVKD. V was clipped by 1 base and J by 7 bases, with 9 bases between them. The CDR3 is made up of 13 amino acids. In DNA, the CDR3 is TGTGCCACCAGTGATTTAAGCTACTCTGGCTACACCTTC. Encoded protein: CATSDLSYSGYTF.

The chain uses TRBV28 and TRBJ1-1, with D unresolved. The germline V gene has CDR1 MDHEN and CDR2 SYDVKM. The CDR3 totals 14 residues. V was clipped by 4 bases and J by 1 base, with 10 bases between them. CDR3 sequence reads: CASSWEGTNTEAFF. In DNA, the CDR3 is TGTGCCAGCAGTTGGGAGGGAACGAACACTGAAGCTTTCTTT.

This clonotype was recorded many times. The chain uses TRBV20-1 and TRBJ2-5; D is ambiguous. Looked up from germline, CDR1 is DFQATT and CDR2 is SNEGSKA (reference sequence). V shed 0 bases and J shed 4 bases, with 18 bases lying between them. This CDR3 is 16 amino acids long. CDR3 protein: CSARDAETPLRETQYF. CDR3 sequence (DNA): TGCAGTGCTAGAGATGCGGAAACTCCCTTGCGAGAGACCCAGTACTTC.

This chain links TRBV28 with TRBJ1-1; 8 bases match TRBD1. CDR1 MDHEN and CDR2 SYDVKM come from the germline V gene. Losses at the gene ends were 5 bases for V and 4 bases for J; bases not matched to a gene: 6. This CDR3 is 14 amino acids long. CDR3 amino acids: CASSPQGATTEAFF. The DNA of the CDR3 is TGTGCCAGCAGTCCCCAGGGGGCGACCACTGAAGCTTTCTTT.

The chain is built from TRBV6-5 and TRBJ2-1; 8 bases map to TRBD2. The germline V gene encodes CDR1 MNHEY and CDR2 SVGAGI. Unmatched junction bases numbered 5, after V lost 3 bases and J lost 7 bases. CDR3 length: 14 residues. CDR3 region: CASSYLSGRNEQFF. CDR3 DNA sequence: TGTGCCAGCAGTTATCTAAGCGGGAGAAATGAGCAGTTCTTC.

This clonotype was observed at least ten times. The chain joins TRBV5-4 to TRBJ2-7; TRBD2 might be the D (6 bases). Germline V gene sequence: CDR1 SGHNT, CDR2 YYREEE (reference sequence). The CDR3 contains 14 residues. Trimming pared 1 base from V and 7 bases from J, leaving 15 bases between. CDR3 sequence (DNA): TGTGCCAGCAGCTTGCAGCGGGCGGACGGGGAGCAGTACTTC. This encodes CASSLQRADGEQYF.

This rearrangement joins TRBV11-2 to TRBJ2-4; D unresolved. From germline, CDR1 is SGHAT and CDR2 FQNNGV. Trimming cost V 5 bases and J 7 bases, with 9 bases left between them. The CDR3 consists of 12 residues. The CDR3 DNA sequence: TGTGCCAGCAGCGGGTTAGGCAACATTCAGTACTTC. Its translation: CASSGLGNIQYF.

This clonotype was observed a few times. The chain has TRBV5-4 and TRBJ2-1, with D perhaps matching TRBD1 or TRBD2 (5 bases each). Trimming stripped 4 bases from V and 7 bases from J, with 18 bases between. CDR1 and CDR2 (germline): SGHNT, YYREEE (reference sequence). This CDR3 comprises 15 residues. The CDR3: CASSLGPGPQNEQFF. CDR3 DNA: TGTGCCAGCAGCCTGGGTCCGGGACCTCAAAATGAGCAGTTCTTC.

This clonotype turned up a few times. The V gene is TRBV28, the J gene TRBJ1-4; 7 nucleotides agree with TRBD1. This CDR3 has 15 amino acids. Germline CDR1 MDHEN, CDR2 SYDVKM. Trimming at V came to 4 bases and at J to 4 bases, leaving 6 bases not matched to a gene. This CDR3 is CASSYPGQINEKLFF. The CDR3, as DNA: TGTGCCAGCAGTTACCCGGGACAGATTAATGAAAAACTGTTTTTT.

This clonotype was counted ten times or more. The rearrangement links TRBV18 to TRBJ2-1; 8 nucleotides match TRBD2. The CDR3 runs 16 residues. Trimming at V came to 2 bases and at J to 4 bases, leaving 7 bases not matched to a gene. Germline V gives CDR1 KGHSH, CDR2 LQKENI. In nucleotides, the CDR3 is TGTGCCAGCTCACCAGGTACTAGCGGCCCTTACAATGAGCAGTTCTTC. It encodes CASSPGTSGPYNEQFF.

The table lists this clonotype with a few counts. The chain joins TRBV20-1 to TRBJ2-1, with 11 bases aligning to TRBD2. V lost 5 bases, J lost 9 bases, and 15 bases stayed unmatched. The V gene's germline CDR1 is DFQATT and CDR2 SNEGSKA (reference sequence). The CDR3 covers 16 residues. CDR3 in DNA: TGCAGTGCTCCCCCATTGTTAGCGGGAGGGCCGAGTGAGCAGTTCTTC. Amino acid sequence: CSAPPLLAGGPSEQFF.